This TCR beta chain was captured in a study of shared clonotypes between healthy human individuals. Study-wide context: The cohort had a couple of women and a few men, ages 18 to 49.

Findings and limits, study-wide: Relative to their counterparts shared across all four donors, non-shared clonotypes exhibited diminished generation probabilities. Rarefaction indicated that sorted-subset sequencing remained incomplete although depth was large.

In regard to this clone: The antigen is unknown. Within the sample, other DNA sequences also encode this same CDR3.

Assay used: immunoSEQ multiplex PCR; TCRdb lists only in-frame clones, some missing. The sample lists 2 million to 2.5 million clones, around 95% occurring once. This clonotype was obtained from a man between 18 and 35 years old in good health. The sample was naive CD4+ T cells sorted from blood. Subset indicated: CD45RA+ positively selected.

The CDR3 sequence: CSVGTDSYEQYF. CDR3 DNA: TGCAGCGTTGGGACGGACTCCTACGAGCAGTACTTC. This chain links TRBV29-1 with TRBJ2-7; unclear D gene. The CDR3 runs to 12 residues. The germline V and J ends were trimmed by 4 bases and 0 bases, with 7 bases remaining between them. From germline, CDR1 is SQVTM and CDR2 ANQGSEA.